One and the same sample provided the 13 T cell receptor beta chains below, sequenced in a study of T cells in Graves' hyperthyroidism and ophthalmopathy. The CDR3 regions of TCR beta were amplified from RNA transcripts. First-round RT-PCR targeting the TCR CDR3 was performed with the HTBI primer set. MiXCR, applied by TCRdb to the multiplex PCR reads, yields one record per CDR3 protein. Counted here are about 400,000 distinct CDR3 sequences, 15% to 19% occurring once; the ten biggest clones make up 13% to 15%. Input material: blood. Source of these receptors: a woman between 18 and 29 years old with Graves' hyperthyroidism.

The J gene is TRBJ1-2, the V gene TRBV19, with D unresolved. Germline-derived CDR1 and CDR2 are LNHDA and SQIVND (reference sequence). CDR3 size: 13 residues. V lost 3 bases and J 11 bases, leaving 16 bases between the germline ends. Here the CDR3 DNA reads TGTGCCAGTAGTATCGACGTTTCGACACCATACACCTTC. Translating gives CASSIDVSTPYTF.

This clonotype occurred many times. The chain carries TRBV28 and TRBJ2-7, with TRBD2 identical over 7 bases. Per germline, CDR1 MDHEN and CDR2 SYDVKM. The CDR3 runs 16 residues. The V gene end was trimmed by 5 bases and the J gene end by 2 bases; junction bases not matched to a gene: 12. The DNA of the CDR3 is TGTGCCAGCAGTCCTCGGGGGGTCGGACTGGCCTACGAGCAGTACTTC. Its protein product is CASSPRGVGLAYEQYF.

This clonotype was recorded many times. The CDR3: CASSPSGTSGHDEQYF. In DNA form, the CDR3 reads TGTGCCAGCAGTCCCTCTGGGACTAGCGGCCACGATGAGCAGTACTTC. This chain joins TRBV28 and TRBJ2-7, with 11 bases identical to TRBD2. The germline gives CDR1 MDHEN, CDR2 SYDVKM. V shed 5 bases, J shed 7 bases, and the junction held 13 bases outside the gene matches. The CDR3 has 16 residues.

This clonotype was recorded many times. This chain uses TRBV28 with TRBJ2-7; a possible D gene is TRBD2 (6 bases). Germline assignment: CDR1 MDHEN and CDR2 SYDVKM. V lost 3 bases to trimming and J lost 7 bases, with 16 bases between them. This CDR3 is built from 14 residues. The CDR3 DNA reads TGTGCCAGCAGTTTCGTGCGGGGCCTAACGGAGCAGTACTTC. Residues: CASSFVRGLTEQYF.

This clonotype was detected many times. CDR3 DNA: TGTGCCAGCAGCTTACAGGGGAACGAGCAGTACTTC. This codes for CASSLQGNEQYF. The chain couples TRBV5-5 to TRBJ2-7, with TRBD1 matching 7 bases. V trimming: 2 bases; J trimming: 5 bases; junction bases outside the gene matches: 1. Germline CDR1 SGHKS, CDR2 YYEKEE (reference sequence). This CDR3 region has 12 residues.

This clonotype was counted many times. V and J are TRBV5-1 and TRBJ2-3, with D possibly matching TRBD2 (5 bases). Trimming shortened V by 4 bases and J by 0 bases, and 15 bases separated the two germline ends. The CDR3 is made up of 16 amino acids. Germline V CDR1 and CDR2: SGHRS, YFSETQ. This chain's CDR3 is CASSIGTRTSTDTQYF. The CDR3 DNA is TGCGCCAGCAGCATCGGCACGCGGACTAGCACAGATACGCAGTATTTT.

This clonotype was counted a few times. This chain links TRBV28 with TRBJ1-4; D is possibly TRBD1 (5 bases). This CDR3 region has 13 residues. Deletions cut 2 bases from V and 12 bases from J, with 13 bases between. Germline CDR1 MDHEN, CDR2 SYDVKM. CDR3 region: CASSLPGLGELFF. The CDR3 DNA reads TGTGCCAGCAGTTTACCCGGCCTGGGGGAACTGTTTTTT.

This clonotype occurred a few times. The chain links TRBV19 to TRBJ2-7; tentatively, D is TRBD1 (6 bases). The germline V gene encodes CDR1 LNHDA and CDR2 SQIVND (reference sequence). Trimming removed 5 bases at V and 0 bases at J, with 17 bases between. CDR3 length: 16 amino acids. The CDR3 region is CASSPGQTPYSYEQYF. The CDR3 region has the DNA TGTGCCAGTAGTCCCGGACAGACCCCTTACTCCTACGAGCAGTACTTC.

The CDR3 spells CASNPMAGGMGYTF. CDR3 nucleotide sequence: TGTGCCAGCAACCCAATGGCAGGGGGCATGGGCTACACCTTC. This chain connects TRBV9 to TRBJ1-2; 8 bases line up with TRBD1. V lost 6 bases to trimming and J lost 8 bases; unmatched junction nucleotides: 12. This CDR3 contains 14 residues. The germline gives CDR1 SGDLS, CDR2 YYNGEE.

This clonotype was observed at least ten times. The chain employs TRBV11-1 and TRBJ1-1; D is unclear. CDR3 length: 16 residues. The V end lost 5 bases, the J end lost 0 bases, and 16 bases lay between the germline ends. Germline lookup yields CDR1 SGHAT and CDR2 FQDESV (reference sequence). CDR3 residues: CASSPPGPAMNTEAFF. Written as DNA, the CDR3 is TGTGCCAGCAGCCCACCGGGCCCTGCGATGAACACTGAAGCTTTCTTT.

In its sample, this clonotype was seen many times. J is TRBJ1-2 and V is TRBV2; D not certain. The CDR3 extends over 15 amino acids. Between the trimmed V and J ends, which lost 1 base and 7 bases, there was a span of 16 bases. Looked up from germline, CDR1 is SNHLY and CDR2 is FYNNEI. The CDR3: CASSEDGSWQVGYTF. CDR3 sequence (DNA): TGTGCCAGCAGTGAAGATGGATCCTGGCAGGTTGGCTACACCTTC.

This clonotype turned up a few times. CDR3 nucleotides: TGTGCCAGCAGCCCAACGGTAGAGACTAGAGGCACAGATACGCAGTATTTT. Its protein product is CASSPTVETRGTDTQYF. The gene calls are TRBV7-9 and TRBJ2-3; possibly TRBD2 for D (6 bases). Germline V gives CDR1 SEHNR, CDR2 FQNEAQ (reference sequence). CDR3 size: 17 residues. V dropped 5 bases and J dropped 1 base, with 19 bases sitting between them.

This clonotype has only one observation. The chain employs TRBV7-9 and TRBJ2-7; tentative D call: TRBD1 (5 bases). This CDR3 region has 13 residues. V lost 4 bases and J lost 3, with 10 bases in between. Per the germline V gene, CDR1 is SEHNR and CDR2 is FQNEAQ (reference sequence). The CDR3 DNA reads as TGTGCCAGCAGCTCGACAGCTTACTACGAGCAGTACTTC. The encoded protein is CASSSTAYYEQYF.